Listed below are T cell receptor beta chains from one sample, sequenced in a study of Ad26.COV2.S vaccination and SARS-CoV-2 variants. Using immunoSEQ multiplex PCR, the repertoire was profiled, and TCRdb retains in-frame clones only, with some absent. The repertoire consists of 400,000 to 500,000 clones, with roughly 89% occurring once and the leading ten covering 2.5%. Here the sequenced sample was peripheral blood, taken in a trial of Ad26.COV2.S vaccine versus placebo. The receptors originated from a person between 18 and 60 years old who received the Ad26.COV2.S COVID-19 vaccine or a placebo. CDR3s include the opening cysteine and the closing phenylalanine or tryptophan. The D gene is left open where the match is weak. Clone size is given for some rows only: seen once, a few or many times, or a class if the clone is expanded.

v_call	j_call	d_call	clone_size	cdr3_aa	cdr3_nt
TRBV7-3	TRBJ2-3	NA	NA	CASSLTGSKDTQYF	TGTGCCAGCAGCTTAACAGGCAGTAAAGATACGCAGTATTTT
TRBV4-1	TRBJ1-2	NA	once	CASSQDRRTIYGDGYTF	TGCGCCAGCAGCCAAGATCGGCGGACAATTTACGGGGACGGCTACACCTTC
TRBV28	TRBJ1-5	NA	NA	CASSLGQDRSNQPQHF	TGTGCCAGCAGTTTGGGCCAGGATCGTAGCAATCAGCCCCAGCATTTT
TRBV4-3	TRBJ2-1	NA	NA	CASSQDIWQEGVGQFF	TGCGCCAGCAGCCAAGATATATGGCAGGAGGGAGTGGGGCAGTTCTTC
TRBV7-8	TRBJ2-5	TRBD1	NA	CASSLGGQAPGTQYF	TGTGCCAGCAGCTTAGGGGGACAGGCCCCGGGGACCCAGTACTTC
TRBV5-1	TRBJ2-5	TRBD2	NA	CASSGGRSGGLQETQYF	TGCGCCAGCAGCGGAGGGCGTAGCGGGGGGCTCCAAGAGACCCAGTACTTC
TRBV6-5	TRBJ2-1	TRBD2	NA	CASSYVSGVNNEQFF	TGTGCCAGCAGTTACGTTAGCGGGGTGAACAATGAGCAGTTCTTC
TRBV20-1	TRBJ1-1	NA	NA	CSASVLTSLNTEAFF	TGCAGTGCTAGTGTATTGACAAGCCTTAACACTGAAGCTTTCTTT
TRBV6-5	TRBJ1-5	NA	few	CASSLHRQVYQPQHF	TGTGCCAGCAGTTTACACCGACAGGTATATCAGCCCCAGCATTTT
TRBV7-2	TRBJ1-2	NA	NA	CASSKNNYGYTF	TGTGCCAGCAGCAAAAATAACTATGGCTACACCTTC
TRBV4-2	TRBJ2-1	TRBD2	NA	CASSRGGGRDNEQFF	TGTGCCAGCAGCCGCGGCGGCGGGAGGGACAATGAGCAGTTCTTC
TRBV7-6	TRBJ2-1	NA	NA	CASSLEHQGEQFF	TGTGCCAGCAGCTTAGAACACCAGGGTGAGCAGTTCTTC
TRBV19	TRBJ1-5	NA	NA	CASSSQGFSNQPQHF	TGTGCCAGTAGTTCTCAGGGTTTTAGCAATCAGCCCCAGCATTTT
TRBV7-3	TRBJ2-7	NA	NA	CASSLRGPPHEQYF	TGTGCCAGCAGCTTACGGGGGCCCCCTCACGAGCAGTACTTC
TRBV9	TRBJ1-1	TRBD1	NA	CASSNTGGHTEAFF	TGTGCCAGCAGCAACACAGGGGGCCACACTGAAGCTTTCTTT
TRBV5-5	TRBJ2-2	TRBD2	NA	CASTSSAGAHDYTGELFF	TGTGCCAGCACCTCGTCAGCGGGGGCCCATGACTACACCGGGGAGCTGTTTTTT
TRBV24-1	TRBJ2-3	NA	NA	CATSDLWADTDTQYF	TGTGCCACCAGTGACCTCTGGGCAGACACAGATACGCAGTATTTT
TRBV28	TRBJ1-6	NA	NA	CASSKGWSPLHF	TGTGCCAGCAGTAAGGGTTGGTCACCCCTCCACTTT
TRBV7-2	TRBJ2-3	NA	NA	CASSLVLWGDTQYF	TGTGCCAGCAGCCTAGTGCTCTGGGGAGATACGCAGTATTTT
TRBV7-2	TRBJ2-7	TRBD1	NA	CASSRDRGSYEQYF	TGTGCCAGCAGCCGGGACAGGGGTTCTTACGAGCAGTACTTC
TRBV29-1	TRBJ1-5	NA	NA	CSVAAGFNQPQHF	TGCAGCGTTGCGGCGGGTTTCAATCAGCCCCAGCATTTT
TRBV3-1/TRBV3-2	TRBJ2-5	NA	NA	CASTGRLAWETQYF	TGTGCCAGCACCGGGAGACTGGCTTGGGAGACCCAGTACTTC
TRBV2	TRBJ1-2	NA	few	CASSETRGVSVYGYTF	TGTGCCAGCAGTGAAACCCGTGGGGTCTCCGTCTATGGCTACACCTTC
TRBV6-5	TRBJ2-3	NA	NA	CASSQRTTDTQYF	TGTGCCAGCAGTCAAAGAACGACGGATACGCAGTATTTT
TRBV27	TRBJ2-1	NA	few	CASSGWYNEQFF	TGTGCCAGCAGTGGATGGTACAATGAGCAGTTCTTC
TRBV28	TRBJ1-6	TRBD1	NA	CASSGDRPSPPLHF	TGTGCCAGCAGTGGGGACAGGCCCTCGCCACCCCTCCACTTT
TRBV18	TRBJ2-1	TRBD2	once	CASSPNVNGRANEQFF	TGTGCCAGCTCACCAAACGTTAACGGGAGGGCCAATGAGCAGTTCTTC
TRBV2	TRBJ1-2	NA	NA	CASSPGRDGGYTF	TGTGCCAGCAGTCCGGGACGGGACGGCGGCTACACCTTC
TRBV27	TRBJ2-1	NA	NA	CASSRASSYNEQFF	TGTGCCAGCAGTCGAGCTAGCTCCTACAATGAGCAGTTCTTC
TRBV11-3	TRBJ2-1	NA	NA	CASSLGRGNRAGFHNEQFF	TGTGCCAGCAGCTTAGGGAGGGGGAACAGGGCTGGATTCCACAATGAGCAGTTCTTC
TRBV18	TRBJ1-4	NA	NA	CASSRDQKLFF	TGTGCCAGCTCACGGGACCAAAAACTGTTTTTT
TRBV5-1	TRBJ2-5	NA	NA	CASSASGGEETQYF	TGCGCCAGCAGCGCCTCCGGAGGGGAAGAGACCCAGTACTTC
TRBV28	TRBJ2-7	TRBD2	NA	CASSLLAGGLESSYEQYF	TGTGCCAGCAGTTTGCTAGCGGGGGGACTAGAATCTTCCTACGAGCAGTACTTC
TRBV28	TRBJ2-1	NA	once	CASSLPGRSYNEQFF	TGTGCCAGCAGTTTGCCGGGCCGCTCCTACAATGAGCAGTTCTTC
TRBV4-3	TRBJ2-2	NA	few	CASSPGATTGELFF	TGCGCCAGCAGCCCAGGCGCCACCACCGGGGAGCTGTTTTTT
TRBV18	TRBJ2-3	NA	NA	CASSPGTLDTQYF	TGTGCCAGCTCACCCGGGACATTAGATACGCAGTATTTT